This is a list of T cell receptor beta chains from one sample in a study of cytomegalovirus exposure and HLA in healthy donors. Generated by immunoSEQ multiplex PCR, the TCRdb table keeps only in-frame clones and is missing some. The top ten hold under 3% of the sample, which has under 200,000 clones, 79% seen once. Material: PBMCs. The receptors were sampled from a woman between 50 and 59 years old in good health and CMV-seronegative. Each CDR3 is given with its conserved first and last residue. The D gene is left open where the match is weak. Clone size, where shown, is once, few, many, or a class for clones that have expanded.

TRBJ1-5 NA NA TRBV7-9 TGTGCCAGCAGCTGGGCAGGCAGCAATCAGCCCCAGCATTTT CASSWAGSNQPQHF
TRBJ2-1 NA NA TRBV19 TGTGCCAGTAGTATAGGGAGGGGGCAGGCGAATGAGCAGTTCTTC CASSIGRGQANEQFF
TRBJ2-3 TRBD1 NA TRBV10-3 TGTGCCATCTCGGGACAGGGGAACACAGATACGCAGTATTTT CAISGQGNTDTQYF
TRBJ1-2 NA NA TRBV5-1 TGCGCCAGCAGCTCCGGGACACCGTCCCTCCAGGGCTACACCTTC CASSSGTPSLQGYTF
TRBJ2-2 NA NA TRBV7-2 TGTGCCAGCAGCTCCAACCGTGCGGGGCCCACCGGGGAGCTGTTTTTT CASSSNRAGPTGELFF
TRBJ2-1 TRBD2 NA TRBV9 TGTGCCAGCAGCGTATACACGGGAGGTCATAATGAGCAGTTCTTC CASSVYTGGHNEQFF
TRBJ1-1 TRBD1 NA TRBV28 TGTGCCAGCGTCAGGACAGGCGACATGAACACTGAAGCTTTCTTT CASVRTGDMNTEAFF
TRBJ2-1 TRBD2 once TRBV6-5 TGTGCCAGCAGGACGGGAGGAACAGCTAATGAGCAGTTCTTC CASRTGGTANEQFF
TRBJ1-5 TRBD1 NA TRBV28 TGTGCCAGCAGAAACACAGGGGCAGGTGGCAATCAGCCCCAGCATTTT CASRNTGAGGNQPQHF
TRBJ2-1 TRBD2 NA TRBV5-1 TGCGCCAGCAGCCCGGGGCGGGCGGTAGCGGGGGGGTACAATGAGCAGTTCTTC CASSPGRAVAGGYNEQFF
TRBJ1-2 NA NA TRBV21-1 TGTGCCAGCAGCCTAGGGGGCGCCTACTATGGCTACACCTTC CASSLGGAYYGYTF
TRBJ2-2 NA NA TRBV19 TGTGCCAGTGGACGGGAACTTAACACCGGGGAGCTGTTTTTT CASGRELNTGELFF
TRBJ2-7 NA NA TRBV10-3 TGTGCCATCTCGGACACAACTTACGAGCAGTACTTC CAISDTTYEQYF
TRBJ2-1 NA NA TRBV5-1 TGCGCCAGCAGCTCAAGGCAGGGCTACAATGAGCAGTTCTTC CASSSRQGYNEQFF
TRBJ2-3 TRBD1 NA TRBV15 TGTGCCACCAGCGAGGACAGGGGCACAGATACGCAGTATTTT CATSEDRGTDTQYF
TRBJ1-1 TRBD1 NA TRBV28 TGTGCCAGCAGTCAACCGGGACAGATAATTGAAGCTTTCTTT CASSQPGQIIEAFF
TRBJ2-3 TRBD2 NA TRBV28 TGTGCCAGCAGCTCAACTAGCGGAACTAGCACAGATACGCAGTATTTT CASSSTSGTSTDTQYF
TRBJ2-7 TRBD2 NA TRBV9 TGTGCCAGCAGCGCTTTCGCCGGGACTAGCGGGGGCTCCTACGAGCAGTACTTC CASSAFAGTSGGSYEQYF
TRBJ1-2 TRBD1 NA TRBV7-9 TGTGCCAGCAGCCTTGGACAGGAGGCTGGCTACACCTTC CASSLGQEAGYTF
TRBJ2-5 TRBD2 NA TRBV7-2 TGTGCCAGCAGCCGCAGGGAGGGGTCCTTTAAAGAGACCCAGTACTTC CASSRREGSFKETQYF
TRBJ2-7 TRBD1 NA TRBV29-1 TGCAGCGTTGAGCGGACAGGGCGGTACGAGCAGTACTTC CSVERTGRYEQYF
TRBJ1-1 TRBD1 NA TRBV5-6 TGTGCCAGCCAGCTCGGGACAGGCATCTTTCGAAATGAAGCTTTCTTT CASQLGTGIFRNEAFF
TRBJ2-1 TRBD1 NA TRBV6-4 TGTGCCAGCAGTGACTCAGGGACAGGGGGCAATGAGCAGTTCTTC CASSDSGTGGNEQFF
TRBJ2-7 NA NA TRBV7-9 TGTTCCAGCAGCTTTGGGGTCAGGGGCCACGAGCAGTACTTC CSSSFGVRGHEQYF
TRBJ2-3 TRBD2 once TRBV7-9 TGTGCCAGCAGCCCCGGGACTAGTGGGCCAGATACGCAGTATTTT CASSPGTSGPDTQYF
TRBJ1-2 NA NA TRBV9 TGTGCCAGCAGCCCCGGGACTATGGGTGGCTACACCTTC CASSPGTMGGYTF
TRBJ2-3 TRBD2 NA TRBV15 TGTGCCACCAGCAGAGATCCAGCCTCTAGCGGGGATACGCAGTATTTT CATSRDPASSGDTQYF
TRBJ1-5 TRBD1 NA TRBV6-5 TGTGCCAGCAGTCCACAGGGGAACCATCAGCCCCAGCATTTT CASSPQGNHQPQHF
TRBJ1-2 NA NA TRBV7-6 TGTGCCAGCAGCCGCAGGGGAAACTATGGCTACACCTTC CASSRRGNYGYTF
TRBJ2-2 TRBD1 few TRBV11-2 TGTGCCAGCAGCTTCGGACAGGGAACGGGGGCCGGGGAGCTGTTTTTT CASSFGQGTGAGELFF
TRBJ1-5 TRBD1 NA TRBV5-1 TGCGCCAGCAGCTTGGACAGGGGGCAAAATCAGCCCCAGCATTTT CASSLDRGQNQPQHF
TRBJ2-1 NA NA TRBV6-5 TGTGCCAGCAGGAAACTAGACAATGAGCAGTTCTTC CASRKLDNEQFF
TRBJ1-1 NA NA TRBV5-8 TGTGCCAGCAGCCGCCGGGAGACAGTTCTAGAAGCTTTCTTT CASSRRETVLEAFF
TRBJ2-7 TRBD2 NA TRBV7-6 TGTGCCAGCAGCCCCGGACTAGCGGAGTTCCCCTACGAGCAGTACTTC CASSPGLAEFPYEQYF
TRBJ2-5 NA NA TRBV9 TGTGCCAGCAGCGCTATCCAAAAAAGAGAGACCCAGTACTTC CASSAIQKRETQYF
TRBJ1-6 NA NA TRBV28 TGTGCCAGCAGTCTAACGGGTAATAATTCACCCCTCCACTTT CASSLTGNNSPLHF
TRBJ1-1 TRBD1 NA TRBV30 TGTGCCTGGAGTGTACAGGGGCTGAACACTGAAGCTTTCTTT CAWSVQGLNTEAFF
TRBJ2-1 NA once TRBV6-5 TGTGCCAGCAGTTACTTTGTAGGGGGAACCTACAATGAGCAGTTCTTC CASSYFVGGTYNEQFF
TRBJ1-4 TRBD1 NA TRBV5-5 TGTGCCAGCAGCCAAACAGGGGGGCCTAATGAAAAACTGTTTTTT CASSQTGGPNEKLFF
TRBJ2-4 NA NA TRBV5-8 TGTGCCAGCATCCCCTTATGGGCCTCAGGGCAGGCCAAAAACATTCAGTACTTC CASIPLWASGQAKNIQYF
TRBJ2-5 NA NA TRBV7-2 TGTGCCAGCAGCCCAAAGCAAACCCAGTACTTC CASSPKQTQYF
TRBJ2-2 NA NA TRBV14 TGTGCCAGCAGCCGCTACAGGCCTTCGAACACCGGGGAGCTGTTTTTT CASSRYRPSNTGELFF
TRBJ1-4 TRBD1 NA TRBV9 TGTGCCAGCAGCCCTCGGACAGGGGAGATTGAAAAACTGTTTTTT CASSPRTGEIEKLFF
TRBJ1-1 NA few TRBV9 TGTGCCAGCAGCGAGGGACAGAACACTGAAGCTTTCTTT CASSEGQNTEAFF
TRBJ1-5 NA NA TRBV12-2 TGTGCAAGTCGCTTAGCGGAGGACAGGCGGGATCAGCCCCAGCATTTT CASRLAEDRRDQPQHF
TRBJ1-5 TRBD1 NA TRBV27 TGTGCCAGCAGCAGGGGACAGGGGGAAAATCAGCCCCAGCATTTT CASSRGQGENQPQHF
TRBJ2-5 TRBD2 NA TRBV14 TGTGCCAGCAGCCAAGATTGGGGGGGTTCTCAAGAGACCCAGTACTTC CASSQDWGGSQETQYF
TRBJ2-7 NA NA TRBV5-1 TGCGCCAGCAGCTTGGACCCCAACGGAGGGGCTCGCTACGAGCAGTACTTC CASSLDPNGGARYEQYF
TRBJ1-5 NA NA TRBV29-1 TGCAGCGTTTCTGGGGAGGGATTCGGCAATCAGCCCCAGCATTTT CSVSGEGFGNQPQHF
TRBJ1-5 NA NA TRBV28 TGTGCCAGCGGCATCGGGGGGAATAGCAATCAGCCCCAGCATTTT CASGIGGNSNQPQHF
TRBJ1-3 NA NA TRBV7-2 TGTGCCAGCAGCCAGAGAGGGATAATCTCTGGAAACACCATATATTTT CASSQRGIISGNTIYF
TRBJ2-7 TRBD2 NA TRBV4-1 TGCGCCAGCAGCCAAGTTCAACTAGCGGGAGGGTACGAGCAGTACTTC CASSQVQLAGGYEQYF
TRBJ1-6 TRBD1 NA TRBV28 TGTGCCAGCAGTTTGGGGAAGAGACAGGGAGGTAGTTCACCCCTCCACTTT CASSLGKRQGGSSPLHF
TRBJ2-7 TRBD2 NA TRBV7-6 TGTGCCAGCAGCTTATTCGCGGGGGTCGGCCACGAGCAGTACTTC CASSLFAGVGHEQYF